This passage covers 22 T cell receptor beta chains from one sample sequenced in a study of T cells in Graves' hyperthyroidism and ophthalmopathy. It was RNA transcripts that yielded the amplified TCR beta CDR3 regions. During a first-round RT-PCR of the TCR CDR3, the HTBI primer set was used. TCRdb reanalysed the multiplex PCR reads using MiXCR and keeps one entry per CDR3 protein. The sample consists of under 650,000 distinct CDR3 sequences, around 15% of them appearing once. The sequenced material came from blood. Receptors were obtained from a woman aged 30 to 39 with Graves' hyperthyroidism.

V and J are TRBV9 and TRBJ1-1; 10 bases are a match to TRBD1. The CDR3 contains 14 residues. Germline assignment: CDR1 SGDLS and CDR2 YYNGEE. Trimming took 4 bases from V and 6 from J; bases not matched to a gene: 6. CDR3 sequence reads: CASSFGTGAAEAFF. DNA for the CDR3: TGTGCCAGCAGCTTCGGGACAGGGGCCGCTGAAGCTTTCTTT.

This clonotype was detected many times. V gene TRBV2 combines with J gene TRBJ2-2, with TRBD2 matching over 11 bases. The ends lost 6 bases at V and 0 bases at J; junction bases unmatched: 3. Germline CDR1 and CDR2: SNHLY and FYNNEI. The length of the CDR3 is 16 residues. CDR3 residues: CASSGTSGPNTGELFF. The CDR3 DNA reads as TGTGCCAGCAGCGGGACTAGCGGCCCGAACACCGGGGAGCTGTTTTTT. Supplemented by reference TRBV2 and TRBJ2-2, the full variable domain reads EPEVTQTPSHQVTQMGQEVILRCVPISNHLYFYWYRQILGQKVEFLVSFYNNEISEKSEIFDDQFSVERPDGSNFTLKIRSTKLEDSAMYFCASSGTSGPNTGELFFGEGSRLTVL.

This clonotype has more than one count but fewer than ten. The chain employs TRBV7-9 and TRBJ1-5; D is uncertain. Germline V gene data show CDR1 as SEHNR and CDR2 as FQNEAQ (reference sequence). The germline V and J ends were trimmed by 3 bases and 7 bases, with 10 bases remaining between them. The CDR3 is 13 amino acids. The CDR3 is CASSFGGDQPQHF. CDR3 DNA: TGTGCCAGCAGCTTTGGAGGAGACCAGCCCCAGCATTTT.

This clonotype has at least ten counts. The V gene is TRBV3-1, the J gene TRBJ2-1, with D unresolved. The germline V and J ends were trimmed by 0 bases and 0 bases, with 12 bases remaining between them. This CDR3 is built from 17 residues. Per germline, CDR1 LGHDT and CDR2 YNNKEL (reference sequence). For the CDR3, the DNA is TGTGCCAGCAGCCAAGAGGGCGAGATCCTCTCCTACAATGAGCAGTTCTTC. Translation: CASSQEGEILSYNEQFF.

In this sample, this clonotype turned up many times. This sequence joins TRBV12-3 or TRBV12-4 and TRBJ2-3, with 7 bases matching TRBD1. Trimming cost V 6 bases and J 5 bases; bases outside gene matches: 5. This CDR3 region has 13 residues. CDR3 amino acids: CASSGTEGDTQYF. The CDR3 DNA follows: TGTGCCAGCAGCGGGACAGAGGGAGATACGCAGTATTTT.

The chain links TRBV7-2 to TRBJ2-5, with a weak D call TRBD2 (7 bases). Trimming cost V 6 bases and J 2 bases, with 13 bases left between them. There are 14 residues in the CDR3. Germline CDR1 reads SGHTA; CDR2 reads FQGNSA. CDR3: CASRGGAGQETQYF. The CDR3 nucleotides read TGTGCCAGCAGGGGGGGGGCGGGTCAAGAGACCCAGTACTTC.

This clonotype was seen at least ten times. V is TRBV12-3 or TRBV12-4 and J is TRBJ2-7; D gene uncertain. The CDR3 is made up of 16 amino acids. Trimming left V 5 bases short and J 0 bases short, with 17 bases between. The CDR3 sequence: CASSPRKWWSSYEQYF. In DNA form, the CDR3 reads TGTGCCAGCAGTCCTAGAAAGTGGTGGAGCTCCTACGAGCAGTACTTC.

The sample holds a few counts of this clonotype. The chain carries TRBV6-1 and TRBJ2-1, with D perhaps TRBD2 (6 bases). V was pared by 6 bases and J by 3 bases, with 18 bases between. This CDR3 comprises 16 residues. Germline lookup yields CDR1 MNHNS and CDR2 SASEGT. The CDR3 protein is CASRGAGTLGYNEQFF. CDR3 in DNA: TGTGCCAGCAGGGGCGCAGGGACTCTAGGCTACAATGAGCAGTTCTTC.

The chain joins TRBV6-5 to TRBJ2-5, with TRBD2 identical over 7 bases. This CDR3 region has 14 residues. Germline V gene data show CDR1 as MNHEY and CDR2 as SVGAGI. V trimming: 2 bases; J trimming: 3 bases; junction bases outside the gene matches: 3. DNA of the CDR3: TGTGCCAGCAGTTACGGCCTAGCGGAAGAGACCCAGTACTTC. Amino acid sequence: CASSYGLAEETQYF.

This chain joins TRBV30 and TRBJ1-1, with 8 bases aligning to TRBD1. The CDR3 covers 18 residues. CDR1 and CDR2 from the germline V gene are GTSNPN and SVGIG (reference sequence). V lost 0 bases, J lost 2 bases, and 14 bases stayed unmatched. In DNA, the CDR3 is TGTGCCTGGAGTGTATTTACAGGGGGTTTACTTGGAAACACTGAAGCTTTCTTT. Its translation: CAWSVFTGGLLGNTEAFF.

This clonotype was counted at least ten times. The chain joins TRBV28 to TRBJ2-5; the D gene is possibly TRBD2 (5 bases). CDR3 length equals 12 residues. Trimming took off 5 bases at V and 5 bases at J, with 9 bases between the two ends. Germline CDR1 is MDHEN and CDR2 is SYDVKM. The CDR3 reads CASSTRRETQYF. CDR3 bases: TGTGCCAGCAGTACTAGAAGGGAGACCCAGTACTTC.

This clonotype was observed many times. The V gene is TRBV7-2, the J gene TRBJ1-2; the D is unclear. The CDR3 consists of 16 residues. In germline, CDR1 is SGHTA, CDR2 FQGNSA. V was pared by 4 bases and J by 5 bases, with 20 bases between. CDR3 residues: CASSSLQDVTSYGYTF. The CDR3 coding sequence is TGTGCCAGCAGCTCCCTGCAGGACGTAACTTCTTATGGCTACACCTTC.

CDR3 sequence (DNA): TGCGCCAGCAGCCCAACGACTAGCGGGAGGTCAGATACGCAGTATTTT. It codes for CASSPTTSGRSDTQYF. The chain employs TRBV4-1 and TRBJ2-3, with TRBD2 matching 13 bases. Germline loops: CDR1 MGHRA, CDR2 YSYEKL. This CDR3 comprises 16 residues. J lost 4 bases, V lost 4 bases, and 5 bases had no gene match.

In this sample, this clonotype turned up many times. V gene TRBV6-1 combines with J gene TRBJ1-5, with D unclear. The V gene's germline CDR1 is MNHNS and CDR2 SASEGT. The length of the CDR3 is 13 residues. The V and J ends lost 7 bases and 1 base respectively, with 8 bases between them. This CDR3 reads CASTLTSNQPQHF. CDR3 in DNA: TGTGCCAGCACCCTGACGAGCAATCAGCCCCAGCATTTT.

This clonotype has a count of ten or more. The chain has TRBV10-3 and TRBJ2-5, with a tentative D call TRBD2 (6 bases). Germline loops: CDR1 ENHRY, CDR2 SYGVKD. Trimming took 2 bases from V and 1 from J, leaving 20 bases between them. The CDR3 spans 18 residues. The CDR3 loop reads CAISEPDPYLAFQETQYF. As DNA, the CDR3 is TGTGCCATCAGTGAGCCGGACCCTTACCTAGCGTTCCAAGAGACCCAGTACTTC.

The table lists this clonotype with a few counts. The rearrangement joins TRBV6-1 to TRBJ1-5, with 8 bases that match TRBD1. V shed 6 bases and J 0 bases; nucleotides not matched to a gene: 10. CDR1 is MNHNS, CDR2 SASEGT, per germline. The length of the CDR3 is 17 residues. CDR3 nucleotide sequence: TGTGCCAGCAGCGCGGACAGGGTTACGTATAGCAATCAGCCCCAGCATTTT. Protein: CASSADRVTYSNQPQHF.

This clonotype has a count of ten or more. This chain joins TRBV30 and TRBJ2-1; 9 bases align to TRBD2. The CDR3 totals 13 residues. Germline CDR1 is GTSNPN and CDR2 is SVGIG (reference sequence). With V trimmed by 4 bases and J by 9 bases, 7 bases remained unmatched. The CDR3 sequence: CAWTRLAGFEQFF. Written as DNA, the CDR3 is TGTGCCTGGACTCGGCTAGCGGGGTTTGAGCAGTTCTTC.

This clonotype was picked up many times. This chain joins TRBV6-1 and TRBJ2-1; D not certain. Trimming stripped 6 bases from V and 5 bases from J, with 11 bases between. The CDR3 consists of 13 residues. The germline V gene has CDR1 MNHNS and CDR2 SASEGT. CDR3 nucleotide sequence: TGTGCCAGCAGCTCCCTAGGAAACAATGAGCAGTTCTTC. The encoded protein is CASSSLGNNEQFF.

This clonotype has just one count. The chain is built from TRBV7-9 and TRBJ2-2; 9 positions match TRBD2. The germline V gene encodes CDR1 SEHNR and CDR2 FQNEAQ (reference sequence). The length of the CDR3 is 19 residues. V trimming: 1 base; J trimming: 5 bases; junction bases outside the gene matches: 14. The CDR3, as DNA: TGTGCCAGCAGCTTAGAAGCGGCTGGGCGGGAGGGCCGGACCGGGGAGCTGTTTTTT. It specifies CASSLEAAGREGRTGELFF.

This clonotype has a count of ten or more. The chain recombines TRBV7-2 with TRBJ2-1; 8 nucleotides line up with TRBD2. V shed 5 bases, J shed 6 bases, and the junction held 9 bases outside the gene matches. Germline lookup yields CDR1 SGHTA and CDR2 FQGNSA. CDR3 size: 15 residues. The chain's CDR3 is CASSPVRGLGNEQFF. In DNA, the CDR3 is TGTGCCAGCAGCCCCGTAAGGGGACTAGGCAATGAGCAGTTCTTC. The whole variable domain, filled in from reference TRBV7-2 and TRBJ2-1, reads GAGVSQSPSNKVTEKGKDVELRCDPISGHTALYWYRQSLGQGLEFLIYFQGNSAPDKSGLPSDRFSAERTGGSVSTLTIQRTQQEDSAVYLCASSPVRGLGNEQFFGPGTRLTVL.

This chain joins TRBV6-4 and TRBJ1-6, with a possible D match to TRBD1 (6 bases). The germline V gene has CDR1 MRHNA and CDR2 SNTAGT. There are 16 residues in the CDR3. V was pared by 8 bases and J by 7 bases, with 21 bases between. This chain's CDR3 is CASRGGGASTNSPLHF. The CDR3 region has the DNA TGTGCCAGCCGAGGGGGAGGGGCCAGTACGAATTCACCCCTCCACTTT.

There are a few counts of this clonotype. The J gene is TRBJ2-3, the V gene TRBV5-1; 10 nucleotides align to TRBD2. The V gene end was trimmed by 2 bases and the J gene end by 0 bases; junction bases not matched to a gene: 9. The germline V gene encodes CDR1 SGHRS and CDR2 YFSETQ. The CDR3 spans 18 residues. CDR3 amino acids: CASSFTSGARRSTDTQYF. CDR3 sequence (DNA): TGCGCCAGCAGCTTTACTAGCGGGGCCAGACGAAGCACAGATACGCAGTATTTT.